Below, 21 T cell receptor beta chains from the same sample are listed, as sequenced in a study of blood T cell repertoires in COVID-19. Clones were read by immunoSEQ multiplex PCR, and TCRdb kept only the in-frame ones, dropping some. Here the sample spans under 150,000 clones, roughly 84% being singletons. Input material: peripheral blood. These receptors all come from a woman aged 35 to 49 with acute or convalescent COVID-19.

CDR3 in DNA: TGTGCCAGCAGTGAAGTGGAACTAGCGGGGGGGCCCGGCGAGCAGTACTTC. It specifies CASSEVELAGGPGEQYF. The V gene is TRBV2, the J gene TRBJ2-7; 13 nucleotides align to TRBD2. Germline values: CDR1 SNHLY, CDR2 FYNNEI. After removal of 1 base from V and 6 bases from J, the junction contained 9 bases not matched to a gene. The CDR3 consists of 17 residues.

The V gene is TRBV6-6, the J gene TRBJ2-7; D is possibly TRBD1 (6 bases). CDR3 length equals 14 residues. V lost 7 bases and J lost 0, with 13 bases in between. CDR1 is MNHNY, CDR2 SVGAGI, per germline (reference sequence). The DNA for the CDR3 is TGTGCCAGCATCGGACAGTTTGGCTCCTACGAGCAGTACTTC. Its translation is CASIGQFGSYEQYF.

V gene TRBV19 combines with J gene TRBJ1-3; D is unresolved. The CDR3 length is 14 residues. Looked up from germline, CDR1 is LNHDA and CDR2 is SQIVND (reference sequence). V was cut by 1 base and J by 0 bases, with 4 bases left in between. The CDR3 sequence is CASSIGGSGNTIYF. CDR3 DNA sequence: TGTGCCAGTAGTATAGGAGGCTCTGGAAACACCATATATTTT. Full variable domain (remainder filled in from reference TRBV19 and TRBJ1-3): DGGITQSPKYLFRKEGQNVTLSCEQNLNHDAMYWYRQDPGQGLRLIYYSQIVNDFQKGDIAEGYSVSREKKESFPLTVTSAQKNPTAFYLCASSIGGSGNTIYFGEGSWLTVV.

The chain is built from TRBV9 and TRBJ2-7; possible D gene TRBD2, 5 bases. The CDR3 is 13 residues long. Germline-derived CDR1 and CDR2 are SGDLS and YYNGEE. Trimming stripped 6 bases from V and 7 bases from J, with 17 bases between. The CDR3 loop is CASTPPGRGEQYF. The CDR3 DNA reads TGTGCCAGCACCCCTCCCGGACGGGGTGAGCAGTACTTC.

This CDR3 is CASSATSNNEQFF. The CDR3 DNA sequence: TGTGCCAGCAGCGCGACTAGTAACAATGAGCAGTTCTTC. The chain couples TRBV9 to TRBJ2-1, with TRBD2 as a possible D gene (6 bases). The germline gives CDR1 SGDLS, CDR2 YYNGEE. This CDR3 region has 13 residues. V lost 3 bases to trimming and J lost 5 bases, with 9 bases between them.

This chain connects TRBV7-2 to TRBJ2-5; 12 bases fit TRBD2. V was pared by 5 bases and J by 2 bases, with 6 bases of the junction left unmatched. The CDR3 totals 16 residues. Germline V lookup: CDR1 SGHTA, CDR2 FQGNSA. The CDR3 nucleotides are TGTGCCAGCAGCAGAGCTAGCGGGGGGGGTCAAGAGACCCAGTACTTC. Encoded protein: CASSRASGGGQETQYF. Variable domain in full (rest from reference TRBV7-2 and TRBJ2-5): GAGVSQSPSNKVTEKGKDVELRCDPISGHTALYWYRQSLGQGLEFLIYFQGNSAPDKSGLPSDRFSAERTGGSVSTLTIQRTQQEDSAVYLCASSRASGGGQETQYFGPGTRLLVL.

The chain joins TRBV18 to TRBJ2-7; 11 bases line up with TRBD1. Germline-derived CDR1 and CDR2 are KGHSH and LQKENI. This CDR3 has 14 residues. V shed 3 bases, J shed 5 bases, and the junction held 3 bases outside the gene matches. This chain's CDR3 is CASSPGQGANEQYF. The CDR3 DNA reads as TGTGCCAGCTCACCCGGACAGGGGGCCAACGAGCAGTACTTC.

CDR3 in DNA: TGTGCCAGTAGCCGGGGAGGTAGCGGGGGTTCGGGTTACAATGAGCAGTTCTTC. Its translation is CASSRGGSGGSGYNEQFF. The chain joins TRBV19 to TRBJ2-1; the match to TRBD2 covers 9 bases. Per germline, CDR1 LNHDA and CDR2 SQIVND (reference sequence). This CDR3 has 18 residues. The junction had 16 bases not matched to a gene; V was cut back by 6 bases and J by 4 bases.

This clone has just one count. The chain uses TRBV12-5 and TRBJ2-7; weak D call: TRBD1 (6 bases). Trimming stripped 6 bases from V and 4 bases from J, with 22 bases between. This CDR3 region has 16 residues. Germline-derived CDR1 and CDR2 are LGHNT and FRNRAP. The CDR3 sequence: CASGTAGQLIPYEQYF. CDR3 nucleotide sequence: TGTGCTAGTGGGACGGCAGGACAGCTCATCCCTTACGAGCAGTACTTC.

V gene TRBV19 combines with J gene TRBJ1-4, with a weak D call TRBD1 (5 bases). The CDR3 loop spans 13 amino acids. Trimming removed 7 bases from V and 7 bases from J, with 13 bases in between. Germline V gene data show CDR1 as LNHDA and CDR2 as SQIVND (reference sequence). CDR3: CASNRGEREKLFF. Here the CDR3 DNA reads TGTGCCAGTAATCGGGGGGAGCGTGAAAAACTGTTTTTT.

The rearrangement links TRBV5-4 to TRBJ2-7, with TRBD2 matching over 7 bases. J gave up 0 bases and V 4 bases, and 10 bases lay outside the gene matches. CDR3 size: 16 residues. In germline, CDR1 is SGHNT, CDR2 YYREEE (reference sequence). Here the CDR3 DNA reads TGTGCCAGCAGCAGCCCGACTAGCCATTACTCCTACGAGCAGTACTTC. Protein product: CASSSPTSHYSYEQYF.

This chain joins TRBV4-3 and TRBJ2-1; possible D gene TRBD2, 5 bases. The CDR3 contains 15 residues. In germline, CDR1 is LGHNA, CDR2 YSLEER. Trimming removed 0 bases from V and 0 bases from J, with 6 bases in between. The DNA for the CDR3 is TGCGCCAGCAGCCAAGACGGGATCTCCTACAATGAGCAGTTCTTC. This gives the protein CASSQDGISYNEQFF.

The V and J genes are TRBV5-8 and TRBJ1-6, with a possible D match to TRBD1 (5 bases). Trimming removed 1 base at V and 4 bases at J, with 9 bases between. CDR3 length: 15 amino acids. Germline CDR1 SGHTS, CDR2 YDEGEE. The CDR3 loop is CASSLSGGYNSPLHF. CDR3 nucleotides: TGTGCCAGCAGCTTGTCGGGGGGATATAATTCACCCCTCCACTTT. The full variable domain, rest sourced from reference TRBV5-8 and TRBJ1-6, is EAGVTQSPTHLIKTRGQQATLRCSPISGHTSVYWYQQALGLGLQFLLWYDEGEERNRGNFPPRFSGRQFPNYSSELNVNALELEDSALYLCASSLSGGYNSPLHFGNGTRLTVT.

The rearrangement links TRBV6-1 to TRBJ2-1, with 8 bases identical to TRBD1. Per the germline V gene, CDR1 is MNHNS and CDR2 is SASEGT. This CDR3 is 16 amino acids long. The trim removed 2 bases at V and 8 bases at J, leaving 11 bases unmatched. CDR3 coding DNA: TGTGCCAGCAGTGAAATAGGTAGGCAGGGGGCTTATGAGCAGTTCTTC. Translating gives CASSEIGRQGAYEQFF.

The chain combines TRBV6-2 or TRBV6-3 with TRBJ2-7; 11 bases match TRBD2. After removal of 4 bases from V and 1 base from J, the junction contained 3 bases not matched to a gene. Germline values: CDR1 MNHEY, CDR2 SVGEGT. The CDR3 is made up of 15 amino acids. DNA of the CDR3: TGTGCCAGCAGTTCAACTAGCGGGGGTTCCTACGAGCAGTACTTC. It is translated as CASSSTSGGSYEQYF.

CDR3 sequence: CAWSAQALNQPQHF. CDR3 coding DNA: TGTGCCTGGAGTGCGCAGGCCCTAAATCAGCCCCAGCATTTT. The chain combines TRBV30 with TRBJ1-5; no firm D call. In germline, CDR1 is GTSNPN, CDR2 SVGIG (reference sequence). V gave up 1 base and J gave up 4 bases, with 11 bases separating them. The CDR3 extends over 14 amino acids.

The V and J genes are TRBV19 and TRBJ1-1; the match to TRBD1 covers 7 bases. The germline V gene has CDR1 LNHDA and CDR2 SQIVND (reference sequence). The CDR3 extends over 15 amino acids. V lost 5 bases, J lost 1 base, and 7 bases stayed unmatched. The CDR3 bases are TGTGCCAGTAGTTATACAGGGGCTGGGAACACTGAAGCTTTCTTT. Protein: CASSYTGAGNTEAFF. The variable domain in full, completed from reference TRBV19 and TRBJ1-1, reads DGGITQSPKYLFRKEGQNVTLSCEQNLNHDAMYWYRQDPGQGLRLIYYSQIVNDFQKGDIAEGYSVSREKKESFPLTVTSAQKNPTAFYLCASSYTGAGNTEAFFGQGTRLTVV.

This rearrangement joins TRBV30 to TRBJ1-5, with TRBD1 identical over 7 bases. J gave up 5 bases and V 1 base, and 5 bases lay outside the gene matches. This CDR3 is built from 14 residues. CDR1 is GTSNPN and CDR2 is SVGIG in the germline V gene (reference sequence). As DNA, the CDR3 is TGTGCCTGGAGTGGGGGGACAGTTCATCAGCCCCAGCATTTT. Translating gives CAWSGGTVHQPQHF.

The chain employs TRBV5-1 and TRBJ1-1; no reliable D call. The germline gives CDR1 SGHRS, CDR2 YFSETQ. V was pared by 1 base and J by 7 bases, with 11 bases between. CDR3 length: 13 residues. The CDR3 region is CASSLREKYEAFF. The CDR3 region has the DNA TGCGCCAGCAGCTTGCGGGAGAAGTATGAAGCTTTCTTT.

The chain carries TRBV10-1 and TRBJ1-2; D unresolved. The CDR3 runs to 13 residues. With 6 bases removed from V and 6 bases from J, the gap between germline ends came to 14 bases. Germline CDR1 reads WNHNN; CDR2 reads SYGVQD (reference sequence). The chain's CDR3 is CASSAGKAHGYTF. The CDR3 bases are TGCGCCAGCAGCGCAGGCAAAGCCCATGGCTACACCTTC.

The rearrangement joins TRBV29-1 to TRBJ2-7, with TRBD1 matching over 9 bases. This CDR3 has 16 amino acids. Germline assignment: CDR1 SQVTM and CDR2 ANQGSEA. The ends lost 5 bases at V and 2 bases at J; junction bases unmatched: 13. The CDR3 DNA reads as TGCAGCGTTCGACCTACAGGGGGCGCGGGAGCCTACGAGCAGTACTTC. Its translation is CSVRPTGGAGAYEQYF.